This record covers a single T cell receptor beta chain. The length of the CDR3 is 15 residues. The J segment lost 1 base and the V segment lost 4 bases, leaving 6 bases of the junction unmatched. Germline V gives CDR1 KGHSY, CDR2 FQNENV. Original processing methods: By means of reference gene primer amplification, nucleated cell counts were estimated. The table came from immunoSEQ multiplex PCR; TCRdb's copy has only in-frame clones and leaves some out. V and J calls and clone size are given by that table; D and trimming were obtained from the DNA. The sample includes under 40,000 clones, around 86% seen only once; the top ten take over 9.5%. The data were taken from a study of blood T cell repertoires in COVID-19. Turning to the study itself: COVID-19 samples collected from the United States, Italy and Spain covered acute and convalescent phases. The analysed material was cDNA or gDNA that came from T cells, B-cell-depleted T cells, or PBMCs.

V is TRBV16 and J is TRBJ2-7, with 8 bases that match TRBD1. This receptor was identified in a man older than 75 with active COVID-19. The sequencing sample was made of peripheral blood. CDR3 sequence reads: CASSRDRGRSYEQYF. The CDR3 DNA reads TGTGCCAGCAGCCGAGACAGGGGAAGATCCTACGAGCAGTACTTC.